The rows below give T cell receptor beta chains drawn from one sample of a study of blood T cell repertoires in COVID-19. Repertoires were generated with immunoSEQ multiplex PCR, while TCRdb's copy carries only in-frame clones and drops some. The data show approximately 72,000 clones, with around 85% seen just once and approximately 32% held by the top ten. Sequencing was performed on peripheral blood. These receptor sequences come from a woman aged 80 or over with active or convalescent COVID-19. Each CDR3 is given with its conserved first and last residue. Each record gives: J gene, D gene, V gene, clone size, CDR3 protein, CDR3 DNA. A D gene is named only where the DNA matches it firmly. Size is omitted from some rows. Given values are once, few, many or a class for expanded clones.

>TRBJ1-1|NA|TRBV6-5|NA
CASSYRGGWDTEAFF
TGTGCCAGCAGTTACCGGGGGGGGTGGGACACTGAAGCTTTCTTT
>TRBJ1-4|NA|TRBV7-2|NA
CASSQRVGWGDEKLFF
TGTGCCAGCAGCCAGAGGGTAGGGTGGGGGGATGAAAAACTGTTTTTT
>TRBJ2-1|NA|TRBV10-3|NA
CAIMLLPSYNEQFF
TGTGCCATCATGCTCTTGCCTAGCTACAATGAGCAGTTCTTC
>TRBJ2-7|NA|TRBV29-1|NA
CSVGASPYEQYF
TGCAGCGTTGGAGCTTCCCCCTACGAGCAGTACTTC
>TRBJ1-5|NA|TRBV7-8|NA
CASSLFGRENQPQHF
TGTGCCAGCAGCTTATTCGGGCGGGAAAATCAGCCCCAGCATTTT
>TRBJ1-3|NA|TRBV5-6|few
CASSTLDTGNTIYF
TGTGCCAGCAGCACTTTGGACACGGGAAACACCATATATTTT
>TRBJ2-3|TRBD1|TRBV5-1|NA
CASSLPGQGANTQYF
TGCGCCAGCAGCTTACCGGGACAGGGTGCAAATACGCAGTATTTT
>TRBJ1-4|NA|TRBV15|NA
CATSRAKSNEKLFF
TGTGCCACCAGCAGAGCTAAATCAAATGAAAAACTGTTTTTT
>TRBJ1-2|TRBD1|TRBV6-2/TRBV6-3|once
CASSPDRVYGYTF
TGTGCCAGCAGCCCCGACAGGGTATATGGCTACACCTTC
>TRBJ2-7|NA|TRBV4-1|once
CASSQVETTEAYEQYF
TGCGCCAGCAGCCAAGTCGAGACTACCGAAGCCTACGAGCAGTACTTC
>TRBJ1-4|NA|TRBV11-2|NA
CASSPRPDEKLFF
TGTGCCAGCAGCCCGCGGCCGGATGAAAAACTGTTTTTT
>TRBJ2-7|NA|TRBV5-1|NA
CASSLNSYEQYF
TGCGCCAGCAGCTTGAATTCATACGAGCAGTACTTC
>TRBJ1-6|NA|TRBV4-3|NA
CASSRQQNNSPLHF
TGCGCCAGCAGCCGACAGCAAAATAATTCACCCCTCCACTTT